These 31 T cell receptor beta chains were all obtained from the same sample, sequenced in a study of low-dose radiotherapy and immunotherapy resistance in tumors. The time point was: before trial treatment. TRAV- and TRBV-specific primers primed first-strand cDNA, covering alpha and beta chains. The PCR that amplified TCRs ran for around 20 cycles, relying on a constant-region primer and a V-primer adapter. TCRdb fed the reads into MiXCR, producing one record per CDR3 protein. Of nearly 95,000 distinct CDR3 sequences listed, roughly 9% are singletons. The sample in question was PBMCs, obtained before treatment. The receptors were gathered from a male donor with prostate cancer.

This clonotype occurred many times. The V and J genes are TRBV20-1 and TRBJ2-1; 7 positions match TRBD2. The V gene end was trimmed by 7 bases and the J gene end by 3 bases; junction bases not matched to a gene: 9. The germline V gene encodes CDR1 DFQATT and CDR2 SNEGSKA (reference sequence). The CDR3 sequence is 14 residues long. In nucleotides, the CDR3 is TGCAGTGTAGATAGCGGGTTGGGCTACAATGAGCAGTTCTTC. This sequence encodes CSVDSGLGYNEQFF.

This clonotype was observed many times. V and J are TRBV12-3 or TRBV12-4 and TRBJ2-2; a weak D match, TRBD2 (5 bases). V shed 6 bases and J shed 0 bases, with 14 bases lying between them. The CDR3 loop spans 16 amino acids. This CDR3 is CASRPGLLANTGELFF. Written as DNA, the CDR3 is TGTGCCAGCAGGCCTGGACTCCTCGCGAACACCGGGGAGCTGTTTTTT.

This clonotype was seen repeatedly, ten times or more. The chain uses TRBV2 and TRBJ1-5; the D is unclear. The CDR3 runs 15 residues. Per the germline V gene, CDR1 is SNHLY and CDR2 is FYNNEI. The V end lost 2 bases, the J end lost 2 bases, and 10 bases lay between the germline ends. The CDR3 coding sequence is TGTGCCAGCAGTGAAATGGGTCACGGCAATCAGCCCCAGCATTTT. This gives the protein CASSEMGHGNQPQHF.

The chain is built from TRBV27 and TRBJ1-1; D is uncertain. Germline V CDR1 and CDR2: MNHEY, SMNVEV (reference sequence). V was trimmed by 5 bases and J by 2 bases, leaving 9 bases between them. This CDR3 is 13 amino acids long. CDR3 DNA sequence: TGTGCCAGCAGTATTACAGTCAACACTGAAGCTTTCTTT. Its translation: CASSITVNTEAFF.

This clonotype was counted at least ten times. In DNA, the CDR3 is TGTGCCAGCAAACTGGGGCAGAACACTGAAGCTTTCTTT. Protein sequence: CASKLGQNTEAFF. V is TRBV27 and J is TRBJ1-1, with a possible D match to TRBD1 (5 bases). The CDR3 runs 13 residues. V was trimmed by 7 bases and J by 1 base, leaving 10 bases between them. Germline assignment: CDR1 MNHEY and CDR2 SMNVEV (reference sequence).

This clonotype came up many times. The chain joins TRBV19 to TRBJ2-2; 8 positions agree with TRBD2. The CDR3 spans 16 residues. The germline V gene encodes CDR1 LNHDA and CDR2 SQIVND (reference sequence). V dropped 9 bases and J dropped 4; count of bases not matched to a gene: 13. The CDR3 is CASRTKRLALTGELFF. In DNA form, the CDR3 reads TGTGCCAGCCGAACGAAAAGACTAGCGCTCACCGGGGAGCTGTTTTTT.

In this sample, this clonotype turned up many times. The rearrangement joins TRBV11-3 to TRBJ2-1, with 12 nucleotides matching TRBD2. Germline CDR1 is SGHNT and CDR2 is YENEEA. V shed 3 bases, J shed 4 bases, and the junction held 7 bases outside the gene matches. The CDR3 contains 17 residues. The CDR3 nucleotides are TGTGCCAGCAGCTTGGCTAGCGGGAGGGCCGGTTACAATGAGCAGTTCTTC. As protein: CASSLASGRAGYNEQFF.

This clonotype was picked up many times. In DNA, the CDR3 is TGTGCCAGCAGCCGTACAGTGAACACTGAAGCTTTCTTT. Translated, it gives CASSRTVNTEAFF. The chain joins TRBV14 to TRBJ1-1; D not resolved. CDR3 length: 13 amino acids. Germline V gives CDR1 SGHDN, CDR2 FVKESK. Trimming took 4 bases from V and 0 from J, leaving 6 bases between them.

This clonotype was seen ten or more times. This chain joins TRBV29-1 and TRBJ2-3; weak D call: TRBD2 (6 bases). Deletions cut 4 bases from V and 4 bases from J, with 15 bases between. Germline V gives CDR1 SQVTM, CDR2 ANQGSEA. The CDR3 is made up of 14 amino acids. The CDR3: CSVAETSLADTQYF. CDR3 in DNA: TGCAGCGTTGCCGAAACTAGCTTGGCAGATACGCAGTATTTT.

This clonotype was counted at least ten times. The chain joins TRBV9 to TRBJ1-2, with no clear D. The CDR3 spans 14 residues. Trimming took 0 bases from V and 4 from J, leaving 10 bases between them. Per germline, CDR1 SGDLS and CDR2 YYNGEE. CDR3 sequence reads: CASSVEDVGYGYTF. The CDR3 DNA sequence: TGTGCCAGCAGCGTAGAAGATGTTGGCTATGGCTACACCTTC. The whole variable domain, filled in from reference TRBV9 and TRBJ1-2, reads DSGVTQTPKHLITATGQRVTLRCSPRSGDLSVYWYQQSLDQGLQFLIQYYNGEERAKGNILERFSAQQFPDLHSELNLSSLELGDSALYFCASSVEDVGYGYTFGSGTRLTVV.

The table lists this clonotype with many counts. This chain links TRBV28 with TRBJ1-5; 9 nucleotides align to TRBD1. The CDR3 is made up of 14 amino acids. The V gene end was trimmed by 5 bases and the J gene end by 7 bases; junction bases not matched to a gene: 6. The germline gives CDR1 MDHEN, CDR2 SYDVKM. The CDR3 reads CASSQGQGWQPQHF. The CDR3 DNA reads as TGTGCCAGCAGTCAGGGACAGGGCTGGCAGCCCCAGCATTTT.

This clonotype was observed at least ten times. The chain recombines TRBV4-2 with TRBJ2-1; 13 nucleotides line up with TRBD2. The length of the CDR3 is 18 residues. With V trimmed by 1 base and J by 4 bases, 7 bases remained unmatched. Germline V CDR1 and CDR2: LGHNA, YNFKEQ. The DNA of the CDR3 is TGTGCCAGCAGCCAAGCAATCCCGGGACTAGCGGGGTACAATGAGCAGTTCTTC. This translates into CASSQAIPGLAGYNEQFF.

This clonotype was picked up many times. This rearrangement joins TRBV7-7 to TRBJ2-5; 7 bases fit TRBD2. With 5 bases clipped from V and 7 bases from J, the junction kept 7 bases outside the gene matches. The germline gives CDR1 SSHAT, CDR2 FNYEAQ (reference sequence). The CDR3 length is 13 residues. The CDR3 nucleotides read TGTGCCAGCAGCCCCGGGACTATCGGGACCCAGTACTTC. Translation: CASSPGTIGTQYF.

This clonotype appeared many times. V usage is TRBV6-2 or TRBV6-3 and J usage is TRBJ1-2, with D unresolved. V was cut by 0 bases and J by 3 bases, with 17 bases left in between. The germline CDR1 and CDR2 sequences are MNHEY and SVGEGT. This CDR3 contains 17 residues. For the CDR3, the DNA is TGTGCCAGCAGTTACTCAGCAAAGACTCCCCCCGACTATGGCTACACCTTC. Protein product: CASSYSAKTPPDYGYTF.

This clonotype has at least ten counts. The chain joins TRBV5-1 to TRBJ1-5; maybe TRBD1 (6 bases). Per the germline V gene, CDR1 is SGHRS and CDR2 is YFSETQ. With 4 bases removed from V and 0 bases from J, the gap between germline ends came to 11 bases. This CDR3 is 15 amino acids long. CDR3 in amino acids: CASSPSGVSNQPQHF. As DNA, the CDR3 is TGCGCCAGCAGCCCGTCAGGGGTTAGCAATCAGCCCCAGCATTTT.

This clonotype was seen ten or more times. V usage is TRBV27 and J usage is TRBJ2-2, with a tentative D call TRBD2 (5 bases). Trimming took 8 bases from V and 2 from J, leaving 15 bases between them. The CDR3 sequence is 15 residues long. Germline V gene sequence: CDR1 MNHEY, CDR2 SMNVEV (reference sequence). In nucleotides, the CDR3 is TGTGCCAGCTACGGACTCGAGACCAACACCGGGGAGCTGTTTTTT. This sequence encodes CASYGLETNTGELFF.

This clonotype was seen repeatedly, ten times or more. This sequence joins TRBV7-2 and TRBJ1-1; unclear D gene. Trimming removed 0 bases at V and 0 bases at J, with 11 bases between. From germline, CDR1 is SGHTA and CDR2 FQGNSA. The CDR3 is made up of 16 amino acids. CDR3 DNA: TGTGCCAGCAGCTTAGCGCCCGGGATGATGAACACTGAAGCTTTCTTT. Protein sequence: CASSLAPGMMNTEAFF.

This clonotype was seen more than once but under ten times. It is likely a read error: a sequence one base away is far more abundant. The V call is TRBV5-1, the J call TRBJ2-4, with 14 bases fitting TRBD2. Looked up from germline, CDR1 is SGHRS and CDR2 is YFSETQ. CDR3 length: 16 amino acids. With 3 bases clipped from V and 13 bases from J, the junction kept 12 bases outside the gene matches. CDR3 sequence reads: CASSSLGLAGGNEQYF. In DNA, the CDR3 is TGCGCCAGCAGCTCCCTTGGACTAGCGGGAGGCAATGAGCAGTACTTC.

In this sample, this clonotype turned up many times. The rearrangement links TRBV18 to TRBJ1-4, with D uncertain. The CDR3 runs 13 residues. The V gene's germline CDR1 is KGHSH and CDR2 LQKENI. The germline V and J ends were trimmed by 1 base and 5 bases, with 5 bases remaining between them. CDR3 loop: CASSPQKNEKLFF. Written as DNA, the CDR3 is TGTGCCAGCTCACCACAGAAGAATGAAAAACTGTTTTTT.

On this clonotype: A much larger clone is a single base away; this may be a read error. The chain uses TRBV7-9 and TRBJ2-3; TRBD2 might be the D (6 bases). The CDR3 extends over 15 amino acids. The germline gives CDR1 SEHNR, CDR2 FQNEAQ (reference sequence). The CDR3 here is CARSSRGVLADTQYF. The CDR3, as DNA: TGTGCCAGAAGCTCCCGCGGGGTTCTGGCAGATACGCAGTATTTT.

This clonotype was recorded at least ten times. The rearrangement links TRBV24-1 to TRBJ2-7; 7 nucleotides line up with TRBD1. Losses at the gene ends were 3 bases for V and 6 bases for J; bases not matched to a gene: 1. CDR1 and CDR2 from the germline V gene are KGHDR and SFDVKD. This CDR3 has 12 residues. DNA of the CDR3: TGTGCCACCAGTGATCGACAGGGCGAGCAGTACTTC. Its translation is CATSDRQGEQYF.

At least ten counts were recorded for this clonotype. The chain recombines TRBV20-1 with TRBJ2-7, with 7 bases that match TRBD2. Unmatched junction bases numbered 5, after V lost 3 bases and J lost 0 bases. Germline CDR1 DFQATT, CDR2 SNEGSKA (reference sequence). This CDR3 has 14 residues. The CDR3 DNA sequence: TGCAGTGCTAGTTATCGGGAGGTCTCCTACGAGCAGTACTTC. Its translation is CSASYREVSYEQYF.

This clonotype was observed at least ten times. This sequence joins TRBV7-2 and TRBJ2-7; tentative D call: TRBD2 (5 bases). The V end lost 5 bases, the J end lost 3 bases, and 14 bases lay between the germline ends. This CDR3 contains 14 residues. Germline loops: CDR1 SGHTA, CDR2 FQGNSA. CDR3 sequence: CASSPFWTLYEQYF. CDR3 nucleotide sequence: TGTGCCAGCAGCCCGTTCTGGACTCTCTACGAGCAGTACTTC.

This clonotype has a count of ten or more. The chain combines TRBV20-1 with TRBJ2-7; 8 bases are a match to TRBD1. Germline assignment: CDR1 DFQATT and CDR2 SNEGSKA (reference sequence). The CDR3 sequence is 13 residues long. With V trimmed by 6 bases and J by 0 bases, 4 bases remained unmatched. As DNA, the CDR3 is TGCAGTGCCATAGGGACAGGCTCCTACGAGCAGTACTTC. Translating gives CSAIGTGSYEQYF.

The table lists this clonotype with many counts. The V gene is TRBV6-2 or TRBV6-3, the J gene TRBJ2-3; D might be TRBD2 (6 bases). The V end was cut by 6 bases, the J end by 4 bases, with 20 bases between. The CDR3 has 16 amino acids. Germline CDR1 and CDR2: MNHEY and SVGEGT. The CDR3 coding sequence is TGTGCCAGCAGCCAGGACGGGAGCTTGAGCCCAGATACGCAGTATTTT. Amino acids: CASSQDGSLSPDTQYF.

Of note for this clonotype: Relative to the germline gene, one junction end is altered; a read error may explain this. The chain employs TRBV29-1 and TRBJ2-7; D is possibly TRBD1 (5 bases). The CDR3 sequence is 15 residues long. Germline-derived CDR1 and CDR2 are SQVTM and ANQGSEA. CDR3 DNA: TGCAGCGTTTGTTATGGGGATGGGGCTGGAGAGGAGCAGCACTTC. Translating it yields CSVCYGDGAGEEQHF.

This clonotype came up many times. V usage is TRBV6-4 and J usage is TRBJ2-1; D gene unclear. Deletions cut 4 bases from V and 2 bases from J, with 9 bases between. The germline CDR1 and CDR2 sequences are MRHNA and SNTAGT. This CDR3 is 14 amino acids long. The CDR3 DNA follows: TGTGCCAGCAGTGGCGATTCCACCTACAATGAGCAGTTCTTC. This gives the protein CASSGDSTYNEQFF.

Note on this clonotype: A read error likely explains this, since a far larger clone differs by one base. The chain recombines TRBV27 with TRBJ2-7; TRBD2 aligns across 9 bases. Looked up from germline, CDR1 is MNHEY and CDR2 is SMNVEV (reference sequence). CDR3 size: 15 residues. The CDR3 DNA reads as TGTGCTCATAAAGAGGCGGGAGGGCGGTCCTACGTGCAGTACTTC. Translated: CAHKEAGGRSYVQYF.

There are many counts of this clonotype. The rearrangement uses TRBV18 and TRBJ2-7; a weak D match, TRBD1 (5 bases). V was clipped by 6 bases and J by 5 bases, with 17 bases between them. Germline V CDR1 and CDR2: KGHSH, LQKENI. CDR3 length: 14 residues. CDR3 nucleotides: TGTGCCAGCTCGCCCAGTAGGGGCTTGAACGAGCAGTACTTC. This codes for CASSPSRGLNEQYF.

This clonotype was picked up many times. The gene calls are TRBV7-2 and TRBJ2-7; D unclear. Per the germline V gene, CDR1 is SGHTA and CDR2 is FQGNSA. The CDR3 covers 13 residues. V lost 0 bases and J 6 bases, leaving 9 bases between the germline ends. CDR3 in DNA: TGTGCCAGCAGCTTAGCCGGTTCATCCGAGCAGTACTTC. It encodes CASSLAGSSEQYF. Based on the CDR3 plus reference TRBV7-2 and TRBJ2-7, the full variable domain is GAGVSQSPSNKVTEKGKDVELRCDPISGHTALYWYRQSLGQGLEFLIYFQGNSAPDKSGLPSDRFSAERTGGSVSTLTIQRTQQEDSAVYLCASSLAGSSEQYFGPGTRLTVT.

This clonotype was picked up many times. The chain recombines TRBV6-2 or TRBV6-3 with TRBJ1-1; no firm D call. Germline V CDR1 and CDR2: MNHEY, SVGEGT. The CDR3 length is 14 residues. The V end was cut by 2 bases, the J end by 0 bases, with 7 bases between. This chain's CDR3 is CASSYVAVNTEAFF. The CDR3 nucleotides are TGTGCCAGCAGTTACGTGGCAGTGAACACTGAAGCTTTCTTT.